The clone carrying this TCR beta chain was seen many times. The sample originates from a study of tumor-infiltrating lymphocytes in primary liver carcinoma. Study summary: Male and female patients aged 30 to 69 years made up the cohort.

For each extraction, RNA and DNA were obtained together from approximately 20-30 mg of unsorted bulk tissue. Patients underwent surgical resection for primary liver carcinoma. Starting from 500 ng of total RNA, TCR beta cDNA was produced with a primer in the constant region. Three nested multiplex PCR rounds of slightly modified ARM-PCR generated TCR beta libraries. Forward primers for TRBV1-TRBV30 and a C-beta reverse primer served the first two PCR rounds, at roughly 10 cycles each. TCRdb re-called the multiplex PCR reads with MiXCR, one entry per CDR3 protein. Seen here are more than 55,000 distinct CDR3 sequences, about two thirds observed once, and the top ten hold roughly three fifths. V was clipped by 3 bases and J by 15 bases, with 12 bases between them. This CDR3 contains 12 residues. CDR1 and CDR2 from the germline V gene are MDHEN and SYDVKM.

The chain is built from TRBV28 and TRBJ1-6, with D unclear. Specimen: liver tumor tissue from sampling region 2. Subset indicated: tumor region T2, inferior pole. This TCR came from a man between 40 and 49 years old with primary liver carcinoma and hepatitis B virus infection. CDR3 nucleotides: TGTGCCAGCAGTTTTGCAGGCCATGACCTCCACTTT. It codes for CASSFAGHDLHF.